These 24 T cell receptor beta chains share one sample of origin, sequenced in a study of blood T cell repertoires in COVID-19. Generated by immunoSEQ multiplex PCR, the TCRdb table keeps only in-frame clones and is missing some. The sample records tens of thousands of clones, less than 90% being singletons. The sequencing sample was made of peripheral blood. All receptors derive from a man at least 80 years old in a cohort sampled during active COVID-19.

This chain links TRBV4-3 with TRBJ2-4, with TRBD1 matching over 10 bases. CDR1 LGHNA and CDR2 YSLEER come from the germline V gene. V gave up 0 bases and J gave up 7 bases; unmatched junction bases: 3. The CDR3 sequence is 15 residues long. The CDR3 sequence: CASSQEGQGTNIQYF. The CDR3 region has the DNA TGCGCCAGCAGCCAAGAGGGACAGGGGACGAACATTCAGTACTTC.

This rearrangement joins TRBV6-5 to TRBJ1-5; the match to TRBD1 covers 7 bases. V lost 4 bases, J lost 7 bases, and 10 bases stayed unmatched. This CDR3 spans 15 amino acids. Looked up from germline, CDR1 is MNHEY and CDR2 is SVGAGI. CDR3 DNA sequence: TGTGCCAGCAGTTCAGGGGGTTCGGTCGGACAGCCCCAGCATTTT. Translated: CASSSGGSVGQPQHF.

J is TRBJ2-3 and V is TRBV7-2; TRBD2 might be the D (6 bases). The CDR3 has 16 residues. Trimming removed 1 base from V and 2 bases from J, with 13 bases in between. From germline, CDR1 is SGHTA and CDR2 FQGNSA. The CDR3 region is CASSLDGRGNTDTQYF. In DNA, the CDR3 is TGTGCCAGCAGCTTAGACGGGCGGGGAAACACAGATACGCAGTATTTT.

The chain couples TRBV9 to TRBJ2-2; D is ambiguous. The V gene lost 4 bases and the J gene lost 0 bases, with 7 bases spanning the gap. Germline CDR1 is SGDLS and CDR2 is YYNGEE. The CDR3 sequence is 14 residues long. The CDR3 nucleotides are TGTGCCAGCAGCTCCTACGCGAACACCGGGGAGCTGTTTTTT. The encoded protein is CASSSYANTGELFF.

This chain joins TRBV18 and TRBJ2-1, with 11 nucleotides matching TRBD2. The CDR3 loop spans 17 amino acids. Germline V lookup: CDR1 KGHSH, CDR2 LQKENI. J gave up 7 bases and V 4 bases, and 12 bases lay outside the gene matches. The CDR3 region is CASSRVHLAGGLNEQFF. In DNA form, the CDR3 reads TGTGCCAGCTCACGGGTACATCTAGCGGGAGGTCTAAATGAGCAGTTCTTC. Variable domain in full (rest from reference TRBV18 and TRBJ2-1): NAGVMQNPRHLVRRRGQEARLRCSPMKGHSHVYWYRQLPEEGLKFMVYLQKENIIDESGMPKERFSAEFPKEGPSILRIQQVVRGDSAAYFCASSRVHLAGGLNEQFFGPGTRLTVL.

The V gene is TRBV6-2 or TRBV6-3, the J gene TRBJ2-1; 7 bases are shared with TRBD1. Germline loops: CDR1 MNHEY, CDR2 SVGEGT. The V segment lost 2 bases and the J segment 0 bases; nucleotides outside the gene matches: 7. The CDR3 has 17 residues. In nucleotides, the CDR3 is TGTGCCAGCAGTTACGATGTCCCAGGGGGCTCCTACAATGAGCAGTTCTTC. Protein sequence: CASSYDVPGGSYNEQFF.

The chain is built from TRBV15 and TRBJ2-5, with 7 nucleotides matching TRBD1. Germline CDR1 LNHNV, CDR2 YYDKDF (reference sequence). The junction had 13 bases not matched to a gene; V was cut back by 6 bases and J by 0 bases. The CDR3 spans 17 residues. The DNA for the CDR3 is TGTGCCACCAGACCGGACAGGTTTGCCTTATACCAAGAGACCCAGTACTTC. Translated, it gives CATRPDRFALYQETQYF. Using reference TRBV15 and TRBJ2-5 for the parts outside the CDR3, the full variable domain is DAMVIQNPRYQVTQFGKPVTLSCSQTLNHNVMYWYQQKSSQAPKLLFHYYDKDFNNEADTPDNFQSRRPNTSFCFLDIRSPGLGDTAMYLCATRPDRFALYQETQYFGPGTRLLVL.

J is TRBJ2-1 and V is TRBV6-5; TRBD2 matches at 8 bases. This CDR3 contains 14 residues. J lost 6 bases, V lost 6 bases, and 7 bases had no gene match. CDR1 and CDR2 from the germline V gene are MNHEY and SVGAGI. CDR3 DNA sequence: TGTGCCAGCAGACCCGGGGGGGCCCCCAATGAGCAGTTCTTC. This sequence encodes CASRPGGAPNEQFF.

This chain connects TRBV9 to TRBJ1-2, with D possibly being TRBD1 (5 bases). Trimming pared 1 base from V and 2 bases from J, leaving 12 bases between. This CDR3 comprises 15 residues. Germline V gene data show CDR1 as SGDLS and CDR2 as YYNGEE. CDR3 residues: CASSVQGGMNYGYTF. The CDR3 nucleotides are TGTGCCAGCAGCGTACAGGGAGGGATGAACTATGGCTACACCTTC.

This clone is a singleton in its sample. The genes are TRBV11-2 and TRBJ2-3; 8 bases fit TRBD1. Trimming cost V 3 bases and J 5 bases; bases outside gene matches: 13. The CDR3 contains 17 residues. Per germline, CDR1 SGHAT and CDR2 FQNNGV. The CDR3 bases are TGTGCCAGCAGCTTTGGGAAGGCAGGGGGCATGGGAGATACGCAGTATTTT. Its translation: CASSFGKAGGMGDTQYF.

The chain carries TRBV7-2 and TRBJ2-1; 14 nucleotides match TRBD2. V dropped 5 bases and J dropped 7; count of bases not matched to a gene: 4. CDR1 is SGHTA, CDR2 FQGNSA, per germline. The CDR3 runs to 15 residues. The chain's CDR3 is CASSPTSGRANEQFF. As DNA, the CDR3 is TGTGCCAGCAGCCCGACTAGCGGGAGGGCGAATGAGCAGTTCTTC.

DNA of the CDR3: TGTGCCAGTAGTATAGTTACAGGGGGTGATACAGATACGCAGTATTTT. It specifies CASSIVTGGDTDTQYF. This chain joins TRBV19 and TRBJ2-3, with 8 bases matching TRBD1. The V segment lost 1 base and the J segment 3 bases; nucleotides outside the gene matches: 6. CDR1 is LNHDA and CDR2 is SQIVND in the germline V gene (reference sequence). The CDR3 is 16 residues long.

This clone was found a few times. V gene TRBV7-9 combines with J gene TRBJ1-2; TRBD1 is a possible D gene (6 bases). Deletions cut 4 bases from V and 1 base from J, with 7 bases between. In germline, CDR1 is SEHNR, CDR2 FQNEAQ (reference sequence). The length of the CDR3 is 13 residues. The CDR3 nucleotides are TGTGCCAGCAGCTCGGACAGTAACTATGGCTACACCTTC. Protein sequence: CASSSDSNYGYTF. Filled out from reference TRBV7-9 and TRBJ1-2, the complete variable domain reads DTGVSQNPRHKITKRGQNVTFRCDPISEHNRLYWYRQTLGQGPEFLTYFQNEAQLEKSRLLSDRFSAERPKGSFSTLEIQRTEQGDSAMYLCASSSDSNYGYTFGSGTRLTVV.

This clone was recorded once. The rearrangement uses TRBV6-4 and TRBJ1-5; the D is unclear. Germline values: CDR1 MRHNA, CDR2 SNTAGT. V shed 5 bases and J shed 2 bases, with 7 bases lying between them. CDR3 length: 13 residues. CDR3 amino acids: CASSPEGNQPQHF. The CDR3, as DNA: TGTGCCAGCAGTCCTGAGGGCAATCAGCCCCAGCATTTT.

The CDR3, as DNA: TGTGCCAGCAGTTACCGGGGGTACACCGGGGAGCTGTTTTTT. It is translated as CASSYRGYTGELFF. This chain uses TRBV6-2 or TRBV6-3 with TRBJ2-2; a possible D gene is TRBD2 (6 bases). Looked up from germline, CDR1 is MNHEY and CDR2 is SVGEGT. The CDR3 totals 14 residues. Trimming took 2 bases from V and 3 from J, leaving 7 bases between them.

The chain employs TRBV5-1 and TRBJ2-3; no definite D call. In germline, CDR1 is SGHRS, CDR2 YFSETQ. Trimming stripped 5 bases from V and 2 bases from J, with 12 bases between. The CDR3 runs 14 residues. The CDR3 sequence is CASRLPQNTDTQYF. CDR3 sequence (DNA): TGCGCCAGCAGATTGCCACAGAACACAGATACGCAGTATTTT.

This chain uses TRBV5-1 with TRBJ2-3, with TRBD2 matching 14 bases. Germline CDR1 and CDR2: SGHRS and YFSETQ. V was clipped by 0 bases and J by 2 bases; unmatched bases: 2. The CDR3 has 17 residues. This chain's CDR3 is CASSLGLAGGPTDTQYF. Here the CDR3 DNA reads TGCGCCAGCAGCTTGGGACTAGCGGGAGGGCCCACAGATACGCAGTATTTT.

The CDR3, as DNA: TGTGCCAGCTCACCTACCGGGACAGGGAACACTGAAGCTTTCTTT. It codes for CASSPTGTGNTEAFF. V is TRBV18 and J is TRBJ1-1; TRBD1 agrees at 8 bases. The CDR3 is 15 residues long. Germline V lookup: CDR1 KGHSH, CDR2 LQKENI. V was pared by 3 bases and J by 1 base, with 4 bases of the junction left unmatched. Together with reference TRBV18 and TRBJ1-1, the CDR3 gives the full variable domain: NAGVMQNPRHLVRRRGQEARLRCSPMKGHSHVYWYRQLPEEGLKFMVYLQKENIIDESGMPKERFSAEFPKEGPSILRIQQVVRGDSAAYFCASSPTGTGNTEAFFGQGTRLTVV.

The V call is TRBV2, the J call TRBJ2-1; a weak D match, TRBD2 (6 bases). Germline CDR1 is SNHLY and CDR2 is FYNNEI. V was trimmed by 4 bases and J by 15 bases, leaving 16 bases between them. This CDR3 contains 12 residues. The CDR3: CASSATRTNRFF. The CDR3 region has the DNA TGTGCCAGCAGTGCAACACGGACTAATCGGTTCTTC.

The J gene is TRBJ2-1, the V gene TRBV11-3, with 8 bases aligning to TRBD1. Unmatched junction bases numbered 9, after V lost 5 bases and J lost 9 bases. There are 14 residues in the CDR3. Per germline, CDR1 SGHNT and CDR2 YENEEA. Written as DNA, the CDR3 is TGTGCCAGCAGCCTAGGACAGGGATCTGGTGAGCAGTTCTTC. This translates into CASSLGQGSGEQFF.

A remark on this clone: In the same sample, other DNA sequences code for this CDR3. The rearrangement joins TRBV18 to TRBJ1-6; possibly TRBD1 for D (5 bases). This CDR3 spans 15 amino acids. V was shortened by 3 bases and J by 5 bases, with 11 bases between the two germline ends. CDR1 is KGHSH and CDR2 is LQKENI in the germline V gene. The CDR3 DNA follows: TGTGCCAGCTCACCCGGGACTCCCAATAATTCACCCCTCCACTTT. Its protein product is CASSPGTPNNSPLHF.

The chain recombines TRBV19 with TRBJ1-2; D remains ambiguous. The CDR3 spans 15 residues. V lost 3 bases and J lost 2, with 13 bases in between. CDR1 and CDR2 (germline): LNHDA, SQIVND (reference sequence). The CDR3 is CASSMSGWRNYGYTF. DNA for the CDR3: TGTGCCAGTAGTATGTCGGGTTGGCGAAACTATGGCTACACCTTC.

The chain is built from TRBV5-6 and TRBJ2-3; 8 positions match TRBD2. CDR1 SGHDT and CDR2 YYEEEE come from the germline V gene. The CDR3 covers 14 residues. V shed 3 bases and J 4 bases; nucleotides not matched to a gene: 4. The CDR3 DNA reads TGTGCCAGCAGCTGGACTAGCCACCCAGATACGCAGTATTTT. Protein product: CASSWTSHPDTQYF. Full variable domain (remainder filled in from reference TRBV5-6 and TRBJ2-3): DAGVTQSPTHLIKTRGQQVTLRCSPKSGHDTVSWYQQALGQGPQFIFQYYEEEERQRGNFPDRFSGHQFPNYSSELNVNALLLGDSALYLCASSWTSHPDTQYFGPGTRLTVL.

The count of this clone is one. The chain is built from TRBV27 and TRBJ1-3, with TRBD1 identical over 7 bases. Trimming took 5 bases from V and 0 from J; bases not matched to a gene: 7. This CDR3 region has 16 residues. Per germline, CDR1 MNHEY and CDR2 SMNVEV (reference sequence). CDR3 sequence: CASSKQGHFSGNTIYF. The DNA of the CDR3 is TGTGCCAGCAGTAAACAGGGGCACTTCTCTGGAAACACCATATATTTT.